This TCR beta chain was documented in a study of blood T cell dynamics during melanoma immunotherapy (dated by TCRdb to between 2020 and 2021). Some background on the complete study: All patients had metastatic melanoma and were given first-line pembrolizumab or nivolumab plus ipilimumab as standard of care in the United Kingdom. To find early correlates of response, the study profiled the peripheral T cell receptor repertoires of patients with metastatic melanoma both before and after one cycle of checkpoint inhibitor therapy. The training cohort consisted of consecutive patients, while an additional independent group of patients from the same centre was pooled to form an external validation set. What the research found in general, with its limitations: The relatively small sample size was acknowledged as a potential limitation on generalization of the results. Unlike progressors, patients who went on to achieve disease control showed a bifurcated reorganization of the PBMC repertoire at W3, with either increased clonality or increased diversity. The study could not determine whether the T cell clones driving repertoire changes were melanoma-specific or reflected general immune activation.

The sample's time point label, decoded: pre-treatment baseline. Blood samples were taken before treatment (T0) and at week 3 (W3), following the first cycle of checkpoint blockade. Except for a couple of patients with rapid clinical progression, response was assessed 12 weeks after the first infusion by RECIST 1.1; disease control meant complete response, partial response or stable disease. Patients were not eligible if they had prior systemic cancer treatment, concomitant immunosuppressant therapy or synchronous other active malignancies. To track both circulating cells and T cell turnover, TCR beta was sequenced from bulk PBMC as well as from plasma cell-free DNA. Lymphoprep and SepMate tubes were used to isolate PBMC from blood, and red cell lysis was then performed. QIAamp DNA Blood Mini kits were used to extract DNA from PBMC and from sorted T cell subsets. As concerns this clone: Its specific antigen is unknown. One base away there is no much larger clone; base qualities are not given.

The CDR3, cysteine through phenylalanine, is 14 amino acids long. The retained sequence is limited to the CDR3, 42 bases, with the frame set at the first base. V gives up 8 bases and J gives up 0 bases, and the segment between their germline ends measures 14 bases. CDR1 and CDR2 were assigned from the germline V gene as SNHLY and FYNNEI. For every bulk PBMC sample, a fixed 350 ng of DNA was loaded. The immunoSEQ TCRb Assay kit was used according to manufacturer instructions to amplify TCR beta CDR3 sequences from genomic DNA. The KAPA Library Quantification Kit for Illumina platforms was used to quantify pooled libraries by qPCR. Pooled libraries were clustered at roughly 0.55-1.1 pM and sequenced on an Illumina NextSeq 500. The study's own analysis went as follows. TCR data were analyzed using immunoSEQ ANALYZER and the R LymphoSeq package. A rearrangement efficiency score was calculated as productive divided by the sum of productive and non-productive CDR3 sequences. Within each patient, timepoints were compared pairwise for clonality, measured with the Gini coefficient, and for diversity, measured with the Renyi index at alpha=1. In LymphoSeq, clonal relatedness was computed using an edit distance of 3, and repertoire similarity was computed using the Bhattacharyya coefficient. Linear discriminant analysis on week-3 changes in clonality and diversity was built with the R MASS and caret packages to classify response. Held by TCRdb, this immuneACCESS table contains in-frame sequences only and omits some clones. Under half of the omission traces to an unresolved V gene where checked; the cause of the rest is unknown. V and J calls and clone size follow that table, whereas D and trimming were derived from the DNA. The sample table contains around 26,000 clones; only one count was recorded for approximately 88% of them. The ten biggest clones cover roughly 4.6% of the sample.

Recombination joined TRBV2 with TRBJ2-7; the D gene is possibly TRBD1, with 5 bases matching. The source material was blood, sampled from a patient treated with checkpoint blockade. The sequence came from a human donor with melanoma. The DNA is as follows: TGTGCCAGCTACTGGGGCGGTAACTCCTACGAGCAGTACTTC. This yields the protein CASYWGGNSYEQYF.